The 32 T cell receptor beta chains in this list originate from one sample, sequenced in a study of T cell responses to AZD1222 COVID-19 vaccine. Produced via immunoSEQ multiplex PCR; TCRdb's table is partial and in-frame only. The sample yields about 130,000 clones, approximately 86% seen once. Material: peripheral blood, obtained on day 0 of AZD1222 vaccination. Every receptor here comes from an adult in good health.

The V call is TRBV6-5, the J call TRBJ1-2, with 8 bases matching TRBD1. Germline V CDR1 and CDR2: MNHEY, SVGAGI. V shed 5 bases and J 4 bases; nucleotides not matched to a gene: 9. CDR3 length equals 15 residues. The CDR3 sequence: CASSILTGERYGYTF. The CDR3, as DNA: TGTGCCAGCAGTATCCTGACAGGGGAACGCTATGGCTACACCTTC.

The V call is TRBV9, the J call TRBJ1-2; D is unresolved. Germline V lookup: CDR1 SGDLS, CDR2 YYNGEE. V was clipped by 6 bases and J by 4 bases, with 19 bases between them. The CDR3 totals 15 residues. The CDR3 sequence is CASTGGKGFAYGYTF. The CDR3 bases are TGTGCCAGCACCGGAGGAAAGGGTTTCGCCTATGGCTACACCTTC.

This chain links TRBV28 with TRBJ1-2; D possibly corresponds to TRBD1 (5 bases). The germline V and J ends were trimmed by 6 bases and 4 bases, with 12 bases remaining between them. The CDR3 extends over 13 amino acids. Germline V gives CDR1 MDHEN, CDR2 SYDVKM. CDR3 residues: CASRIQVSYGYTF. For the CDR3, the DNA is TGTGCCAGCAGAATACAGGTTTCCTATGGCTACACCTTC.

V gene TRBV4-3 combines with J gene TRBJ1-1; D gene uncertain. The CDR3 length is 13 residues. V was trimmed by 0 bases and J by 3 bases, leaving 5 bases between them. Germline CDR1 is LGHNA and CDR2 is YSLEER. DNA of the CDR3: TGCGCCAGCAGCCAAGATTCCTACACTGAAGCTTTCTTT. Amino acid sequence: CASSQDSYTEAFF.

The chain combines TRBV7-2 with TRBJ2-7, with 8 positions matching TRBD2. This CDR3 region has 14 residues. The V gene end was trimmed by 5 bases and the J gene end by 5 bases; junction bases not matched to a gene: 8. Germline lookup yields CDR1 SGHTA and CDR2 FQGNSA. The CDR3 sequence is CASSLSGSIDEQYF. The CDR3 region has the DNA TGTGCCAGCAGCCTAAGCGGGAGTATCGACGAGCAGTACTTC.

The V and J genes are TRBV4-3 and TRBJ1-5, with D possibly TRBD1 on 5 matching bases. CDR3 length: 15 residues. V was pared by 0 bases and J by 9 bases, with 15 bases between. The germline V gene has CDR1 LGHNA and CDR2 YSLEER. For the CDR3, the DNA is TGCGCCAGCAGCCAAGATAGGCAGGGCCCGTGGCCCCAGCATTTT. Translation: CASSQDRQGPWPQHF.

The J gene is TRBJ1-3, the V gene TRBV5-8; D unresolved. Germline V CDR1 and CDR2: SGHTS, YDEGEE. The CDR3 spans 14 residues. V was shortened by 3 bases and J by 0 bases, with 7 bases between the two germline ends. The CDR3 sequence: CASSWQYSGNTIYF. CDR3 bases: TGTGCCAGCAGCTGGCAGTACTCTGGAAACACCATATATTTT.

This chain connects TRBV3-1 (or the pseudogene TRBV3-2) to TRBJ1-4; TRBD1 is a possible D gene (5 bases). Germline V gives CDR1 LGHDT, CDR2 YNNKEL (reference sequence). The CDR3 consists of 17 residues. Trimming took 3 bases from V and 3 from J, leaving 17 bases between them. This chain's CDR3 is CASSHLSRVRANEKLFF. The DNA of the CDR3 is TGTGCCAGCAGCCATTTAAGCAGGGTACGAGCTAATGAAAAACTGTTTTTT.

The chain couples TRBV10-1 to TRBJ2-7, with TRBD1 as a possible D gene (5 bases). The CDR3 has 14 amino acids. Germline V gene data show CDR1 as WNHNN and CDR2 as SYGVQD (reference sequence). Trimming took 6 bases from V and 0 from J, leaving 12 bases between them. The CDR3 nucleotides are TGCGCCAGCAGGAGACAGAGAAGCTCCTACGAGCAGTACTTC. It translates to CASRRQRSSYEQYF.

V gene TRBV19 combines with J gene TRBJ1-1; no reliable D call. Trimming took off 5 bases at V and 2 bases at J, with 9 bases between the two ends. The CDR3 has 13 residues. Germline V lookup: CDR1 LNHDA, CDR2 SQIVND (reference sequence). CDR3 bases: TGTGCCAGTAGTCCGAGTGACAACACTGAAGCTTTCTTT. Its translation is CASSPSDNTEAFF.

This clone has just a few counts. This chain uses TRBV3-1 (or the pseudogene TRBV3-2) with TRBJ1-1; D perhaps matches TRBD1 (5 bases). The CDR3 totals 12 residues. The germline V and J ends were trimmed by 2 bases and 10 bases, with 11 bases remaining between them. In germline, CDR1 is LGHDT, CDR2 YNNKEL (reference sequence). CDR3 nucleotides: TGTGCCAGCAGCCAATCGAGGGACGGAGCTTTCTTT. This gives the protein CASSQSRDGAFF.

The V call is TRBV24-1, the J call TRBJ1-2; TRBD1 is a possible D gene (6 bases). Trimming removed 4 bases at V and 2 bases at J, with 19 bases between. CDR1 is KGHDR and CDR2 is SFDVKD in the germline V gene. The CDR3 is 17 residues long. The CDR3 sequence is CATSDSSNREGNYGYTF. CDR3 DNA: TGTGCCACCAGTGACTCCTCGAACAGGGAAGGGAACTATGGCTACACCTTC.

The chain combines TRBV4-3 with TRBJ2-7; 11 positions agree with TRBD2. Trimming cost V 2 bases and J 2 bases; bases outside gene matches: 2. From germline, CDR1 is LGHNA and CDR2 YSLEER. The CDR3 consists of 15 residues. The CDR3 sequence is CASSQSSGRTYEQYF. CDR3 DNA: TGCGCCAGCAGCCAATCTAGCGGGAGGACCTACGAGCAGTACTTC.

This sequence joins TRBV5-1 and TRBJ1-1; D call uncertain. The CDR3 extends over 14 amino acids. Deletions cut 0 bases from V and 5 bases from J, with 11 bases between. Germline CDR1 and CDR2: SGHRS and YFSETQ. CDR3 nucleotides: TGCGCCAGCAGCTTGGGTGCGGCGGGGACTGAAGCTTTCTTT. Translated, it gives CASSLGAAGTEAFF.

The gene calls are TRBV29-1 and TRBJ1-5; no clear D gene. V shed 4 bases and J shed 0 bases, with 4 bases lying between them. This CDR3 contains 12 residues. From germline, CDR1 is SQVTM and CDR2 ANQGSEA. CDR3: CSVGDSNQPQHF. CDR3 coding DNA: TGCAGCGTTGGCGATAGCAATCAGCCCCAGCATTTT. Together with reference TRBV29-1 and TRBJ1-5, the CDR3 gives the full variable domain: SAVISQKPSRDICQRGTSLTIQCQVDSQVTMMFWYRQQPGQSLTLIATANQGSEATYESGFVIDKFPISRPNLTFSTLTVSNMSPEDSSIYLCSVGDSNQPQHFGDGTRLSIL.

The gene calls are TRBV3-1 (or the pseudogene TRBV3-2) and TRBJ1-6; D call uncertain. Germline CDR1 reads LGHDT; CDR2 reads YNNKEL (reference sequence). The CDR3 loop spans 14 amino acids. Trimming removed 0 bases from V and 6 bases from J, with 6 bases in between. The CDR3 DNA reads as TGTGCCAGCAGCCAAGACTACAGTAATTCACCCCTCCACTTT. Its protein product is CASSQDYSNSPLHF.

The genes are TRBV7-3 and TRBJ1-1, with D possibly TRBD1 on 5 matching bases. CDR3 length: 13 amino acids. Germline-derived CDR1 and CDR2 are SGHTA and FQGTGA. Trimming stripped 4 bases from V and 4 bases from J, with 10 bases between. The CDR3, as DNA: TGTGCCAGCAGCTCGGGGGGGACCACTGAAGCTTTCTTT. It encodes CASSSGGTTEAFF.

The V gene is TRBV27, the J gene TRBJ2-7, with D maybe TRBD1 (5 bases). Germline CDR1 MNHEY, CDR2 SMNVEV (reference sequence). Trimming pared 1 base from V and 3 bases from J, leaving 16 bases between. The CDR3 totals 16 residues. CDR3 nucleotide sequence: TGTGCCAGCAGTTTATGGAAAATCTGGCAGGGCTACGAGCAGTACTTC. It yields the protein CASSLWKIWQGYEQYF.

The J gene is TRBJ2-7, the V gene TRBV19; 9 bases map to TRBD1. This CDR3 contains 14 residues. Germline loops: CDR1 LNHDA, CDR2 SQIVND (reference sequence). V gave up 5 bases and J gave up 1 base; unmatched junction bases: 3. CDR3 nucleotide sequence: TGTGCCAGTAGTCTAGGACAGGGGTCCTACGAGCAGTACTTC. It codes for CASSLGQGSYEQYF.

V gene TRBV9 combines with J gene TRBJ1-1, with D perhaps matching TRBD1 (5 bases). V lost 2 bases to trimming and J lost 5 bases, with 13 bases between them. The CDR3 has 14 amino acids. The germline V gene has CDR1 SGDLS and CDR2 YYNGEE. The CDR3 region has the DNA TGTGCCAGCAGCGTGGGGGGGGGAGGGACTGAAGCTTTCTTT. This sequence encodes CASSVGGGGTEAFF.

The rearrangement joins TRBV9 to TRBJ2-7; a weak D match, TRBD2 (5 bases). CDR3 length equals 14 residues. Germline lookup yields CDR1 SGDLS and CDR2 YYNGEE. The V gene lost 3 bases and the J gene lost 5 bases, with 15 bases spanning the gap. The CDR3 DNA follows: TGTGCCAGCAGCGGAGGCCACAGCGGCCACGAGCAGTACTTC. As protein: CASSGGHSGHEQYF.

This sequence joins TRBV3-1 (or the pseudogene TRBV3-2) and TRBJ2-7, with TRBD2 matching 8 bases. V trimming: 4 bases; J trimming: 2 bases; junction bases outside the gene matches: 4. Germline V gives CDR1 LGHDT, CDR2 YNNKEL (reference sequence). The CDR3 has 14 amino acids. CDR3 region: CASSPGTSTYEQYF. DNA of the CDR3: TGTGCCAGCAGCCCCGGGACTAGTACCTACGAGCAGTACTTC.

The J gene is TRBJ2-4, the V gene TRBV2; D ambiguous. Trimming removed 6 bases from V and 0 bases from J, with 9 bases in between. Germline V gives CDR1 SNHLY, CDR2 FYNNEI. The CDR3 is 14 residues long. This CDR3 reads CASSVELAKNIQYF. In DNA, the CDR3 is TGTGCCAGCAGCGTAGAACTAGCCAAAAACATTCAGTACTTC.

The chain uses TRBV10-1 and TRBJ1-6, with no clear D. The CDR3 length is 12 residues. V was cut by 3 bases and J by 11 bases, with 8 bases left in between. Germline V gives CDR1 WNHNN, CDR2 SYGVQD (reference sequence). The CDR3: CASSDGDAPLHF. Written as DNA, the CDR3 is TGCGCCAGCAGTGACGGCGATGCACCCCTCCACTTT.

V and J are TRBV4-3 and TRBJ1-2; 10 nucleotides match TRBD1. This CDR3 region has 15 residues. The germline CDR1 and CDR2 sequences are LGHNA and YSLEER. V shed 4 bases, J shed 2 bases, and the junction held 4 bases outside the gene matches. CDR3 DNA: TGCGCCAGCAGCCGGGACAGGGGAATAAACTATGGCTACACCTTC. This translates into CASSRDRGINYGYTF.

The chain carries TRBV7-9 and TRBJ1-2; 7 nucleotides match TRBD1. With V trimmed by 1 base and J by 8 bases, 7 bases remained unmatched. The CDR3 spans 14 residues. Germline CDR1 SEHNR, CDR2 FQNEAQ (reference sequence). In nucleotides, the CDR3 is TGTGCCAGCAGCTTAGAGGAGGGGGCGGAAGGCTACACCTTC. Translating gives CASSLEEGAEGYTF.

V is TRBV9 and J is TRBJ1-1, with D possibly TRBD1 on 6 matching bases. The CDR3 runs to 17 residues. Germline V lookup: CDR1 SGDLS, CDR2 YYNGEE. V was clipped by 6 bases and J by 3 bases, with 24 bases between them. CDR3 sequence: CASTESGTPNADTEAFF. The CDR3 DNA is TGTGCCAGCACCGAGTCCGGGACACCCAACGCGGACACTGAAGCTTTCTTT.

The chain recombines TRBV18 with TRBJ1-1; D remains unclear. Germline V CDR1 and CDR2: KGHSH, LQKENI. This CDR3 spans 15 amino acids. Trimming took 0 bases from V and 0 from J, leaving 8 bases between them. CDR3 coding DNA: TGTGCCAGCTCACCACCCGAACCATTGAACACTGAAGCTTTCTTT. Translating it yields CASSPPEPLNTEAFF.

CDR3 amino acids: CASSLGLGSTGELFF. The CDR3, as DNA: TGTGCCAGCAGTCTTGGACTAGGTAGCACCGGGGAGCTGTTTTTT. The rearrangement uses TRBV27 and TRBJ2-2; 7 bases align to TRBD2. Trimming removed 5 bases from V and 4 bases from J; junction bases left unmatched: 7. CDR1 and CDR2 from the germline V gene are MNHEY and SMNVEV (reference sequence). This CDR3 spans 15 amino acids.

The chain couples TRBV7-3 to TRBJ2-7, with 14 bases aligning to TRBD2. V dropped 4 bases and J dropped 3; count of bases not matched to a gene: 5. Looked up from germline, CDR1 is SGHTA and CDR2 is FQGTGA. This CDR3 comprises 16 residues. The CDR3 DNA is TGTGCCAGCAGCTCCTCCGGGACTAGCGGGAGCTACGAGCAGTACTTC. This gives the protein CASSSSGTSGSYEQYF.

This sequence joins TRBV28 and TRBJ2-5; D remains unclear. Deletions cut 6 bases from V and 0 bases from J, with 5 bases between. Germline lookup yields CDR1 MDHEN and CDR2 SYDVKM. This CDR3 has 12 amino acids. CDR3 amino acids: CASSRDQETQYF. For the CDR3, the DNA is TGTGCCAGCAGCCGCGACCAAGAGACCCAGTACTTC. Filled out from reference TRBV28 and TRBJ2-5, the complete variable domain reads DVKVTQSSRYLVKRTGEKVFLECVQDMDHENMFWYRQDPGLGLRLIYFSYDVKMKEKGDIPEGYSVSREKKERFSLILESASTNQTSMYLCASSRDQETQYFGPGTRLLVL.

The chain carries TRBV9 and TRBJ2-2, with D possibly TRBD2 on 7 matching bases. The CDR3 is made up of 18 amino acids. With 1 base removed from V and 6 bases from J, the gap between germline ends came to 22 bases. CDR1 and CDR2 (germline): SGDLS, YYNGEE. As DNA, the CDR3 is TGTGCCAGCAGCGTACCCATCCGAGGGGGGGCGGACGCCGGGGAGCTGTTTTTT. Encoded protein: CASSVPIRGGADAGELFF.